This T cell receptor (beta chain) emerged from a study of control samples from healthy donors and cancer patients. CDR1 is PRHDT, CDR2 FYEKMQ, per germline (reference sequence). V lost 4 bases, J lost 2 bases, and 8 bases stayed unmatched. The CDR3 totals 15 residues. Generated by immunoSEQ multiplex PCR, the TCRdb table keeps only in-frame clones and is missing some. The data contain over 100,000 clones, roughly 92% of them singletons. This sequence was found in a man younger than 35 in good health. Sequenced: blood. J is TRBJ2-7 and V is TRBV13, with 7 bases lining up with TRBD1. The CDR3: CASSSPGQPAYEQYF. The CDR3 nucleotides are TGTGCCAGCAGCTCCCCGGGACAGCCTGCCTACGAGCAGTACTTC.